This T cell receptor (beta chain) was sequenced for a study of blood T cell repertoires in COVID-19. Study details: T cells, B-cell-depleted T cells, or PBMCs provided the cDNA or gDNA that served as material.

Germline V gives CDR1 LNHDA, CDR2 SQIVND (reference sequence). V gave up 6 bases and J gave up 0 bases, with 17 bases separating them. The CDR3 sequence is 17 residues long. This table comes from immunoSEQ multiplex PCR, and its TCRdb copy is limited to in-frame clones, with some not included. Among about 200,000 clones listed, about nine tenths were seen once. This TCR derives from a man in his sixties who had recovered from COVID-19. The specimen sequenced was peripheral blood. The chain combines TRBV19 with TRBJ1-4; possibly TRBD1 for D (5 bases). The CDR3 sequence: CASRNRGGFATNEKLFF. CDR3 coding DNA: TGTGCCAGTAGAAACCGGGGGGGTTTTGCAACTAATGAAAAACTGTTTTTT.